This T cell receptor (beta chain) was sequenced for a study of control samples from healthy donors and cancer patients. Only a few counts were recorded for this clone. Generated by immunoSEQ multiplex PCR, the TCRdb table keeps only in-frame clones and is missing some. The repertoire has 100,000 to 150,000 clones, over 80% of them found once; the top ten carry around 0.6%. Germline values: CDR1 SGDLS, CDR2 YYNGEE. There are 15 residues in the CDR3. V was pared by 4 bases and J by 5 bases, with 18 bases between. The chain has TRBV9 and TRBJ1-1; a possible D gene is TRBD1 (6 bases). The material sequenced was PBMCs. This sequence originates from an elderly man with head and neck cancer. CDR3 residues: CASSRGGQHYTEAFF. CDR3 bases: TGTGCCAGCAGCCGTGGGGGACAACATTATACTGAAGCTTTCTTT.